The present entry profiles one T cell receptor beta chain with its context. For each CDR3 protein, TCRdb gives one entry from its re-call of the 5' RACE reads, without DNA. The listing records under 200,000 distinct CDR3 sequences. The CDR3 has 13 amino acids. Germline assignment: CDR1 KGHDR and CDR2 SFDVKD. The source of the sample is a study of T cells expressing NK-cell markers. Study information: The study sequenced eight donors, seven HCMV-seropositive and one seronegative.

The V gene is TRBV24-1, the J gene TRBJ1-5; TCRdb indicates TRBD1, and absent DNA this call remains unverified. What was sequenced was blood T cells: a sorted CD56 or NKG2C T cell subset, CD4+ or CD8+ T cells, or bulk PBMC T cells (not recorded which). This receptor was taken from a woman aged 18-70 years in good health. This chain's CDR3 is CATSRFGNQPQHF.